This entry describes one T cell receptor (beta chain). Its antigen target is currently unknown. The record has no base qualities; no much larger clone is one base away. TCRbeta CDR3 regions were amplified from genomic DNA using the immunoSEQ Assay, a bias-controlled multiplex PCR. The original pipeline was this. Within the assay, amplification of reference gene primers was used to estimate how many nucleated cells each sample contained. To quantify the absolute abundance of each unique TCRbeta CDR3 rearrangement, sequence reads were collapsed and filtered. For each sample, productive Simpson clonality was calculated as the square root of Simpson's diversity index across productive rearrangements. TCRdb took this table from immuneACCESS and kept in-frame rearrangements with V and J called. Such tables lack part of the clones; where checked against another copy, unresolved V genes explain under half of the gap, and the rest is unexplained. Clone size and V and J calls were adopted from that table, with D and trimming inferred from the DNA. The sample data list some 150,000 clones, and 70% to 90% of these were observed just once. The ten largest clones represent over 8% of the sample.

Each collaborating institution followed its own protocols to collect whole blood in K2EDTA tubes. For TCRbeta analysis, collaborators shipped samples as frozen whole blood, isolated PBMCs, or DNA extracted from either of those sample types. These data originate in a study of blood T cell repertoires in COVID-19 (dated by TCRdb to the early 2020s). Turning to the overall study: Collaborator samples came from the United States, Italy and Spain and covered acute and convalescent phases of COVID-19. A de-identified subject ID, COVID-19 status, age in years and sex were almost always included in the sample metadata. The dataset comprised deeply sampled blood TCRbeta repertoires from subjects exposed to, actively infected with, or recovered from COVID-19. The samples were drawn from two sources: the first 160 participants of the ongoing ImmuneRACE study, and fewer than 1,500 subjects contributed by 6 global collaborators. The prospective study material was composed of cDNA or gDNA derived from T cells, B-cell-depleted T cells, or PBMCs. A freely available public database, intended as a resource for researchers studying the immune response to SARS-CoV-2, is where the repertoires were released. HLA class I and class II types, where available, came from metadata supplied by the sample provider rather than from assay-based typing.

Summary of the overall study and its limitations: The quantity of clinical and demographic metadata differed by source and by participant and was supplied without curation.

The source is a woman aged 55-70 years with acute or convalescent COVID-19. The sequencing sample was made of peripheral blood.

The CDR3 region has the sequence CASSLGGHEQFF. In nucleotides, the sequence is TGTGCCAGCAGTCTAGGGGGGCATGAGCAGTTCTTC. Recombination linked TRBV12-3 or TRBV12-4 to TRBJ2-1; the D region may be TRBD1 or TRBD2, each matching 6 bases equally. Spanning cysteine to phenylalanine, the CDR3 consists of 12 amino acids. This entry keeps only the CDR3 DNA: 36 bases, framed from base 1. The junction shows trimming of 5 bases on V and 8 bases on J, plus 10 bases between the germline ends.